A selection of T cell receptor beta chains follows, all from one sample in a study of T cell responses to AZD1222 COVID-19 vaccine. Method: immunoSEQ multiplex PCR; TCRdb's copy keeps in-frame clones and lacks some. Counted here are around 160,000 clones, 70% to 90% occurring once; the ten biggest clones make up about 15%. Source: peripheral blood, taken on day 0 of AZD1222 vaccination. Receptors were obtained from an adult in good health. Both conserved end residues are part of each CDR3.

>TRBV5-1|TRBJ2-2
CASRILGGNTGELFF
>TRBV6-2/TRBV6-3|TRBJ1-4
CASSGIERGPPWLFF
>TRBV3-1/TRBV3-2|TRBJ1-6
CASSPMVQDSPLHF
>TRBV6-1|TRBJ2-1
CASSEGAGGSYNEQFF
>TRBV4-1|TRBJ2-2
CASTFGDRVDTGELFF
>TRBV27|TRBJ1-5
CASSVRSPGGNQPQHF
>TRBV10-3|TRBJ1-1
CAIRKPGGEDTEAFF
>TRBV6-5|TRBJ2-6
CASSPRGSGANVLTF
>TRBV28|TRBJ1-2
CASSLDRATSYGYTF
>TRBV5-1|TRBJ1-1
CASSLRVWGWYTEAFF
>TRBV9|TRBJ2-7
CASSVTMGGVQYF
>TRBV3-1/TRBV3-2|TRBJ2-3
CASRDSGADTQYF
>TRBV27|TRBJ1-2
CASSLGGHRGYTF
>TRBV24-1|TRBJ2-2
CAASGQGVSGELFF
>TRBV28|TRBJ2-7
CASARISEQYF
>TRBV6-5|TRBJ1-2
CASSSQTNGYTF
>TRBV7-2|TRBJ1-4
CASSLGVVGEKLFF
>TRBV18|TRBJ2-7
CASSPSLGGSYEQYF
>TRBV9|TRBJ2-2
CASSVAQTGELFF
>TRBV6-5|TRBJ1-4
CASSNPRGKKVF
>TRBV7-2|TRBJ2-5
CASSLYFSPGGQETQYF
>TRBV6-5|TRBJ2-6
CATLIRGSGANVLTF
>TRBV6-5|TRBJ1-1
CASSYDREAFF
>TRBV28|TRBJ1-2
CASSLPTGLGYTF
>TRBV4-3|TRBJ1-1
CASSPYTGMNTEAFF
>TRBV28|TRBJ1-2
CASSLVVTAGYGYTF
>TRBV7-2|TRBJ1-2
CASSLGQGGYTF
>TRBV6-5|TRBJ1-5
CASSLRDSNQPQHF
>TRBV7-2|TRBJ2-1
CASSLWAGGPGTEQFF
>TRBV18|TRBJ1-3
CASSPKDSFGNTIYF
>TRBV19|TRBJ2-7
CASSNGQGFYEQYF
>TRBV24-1|TRBJ2-2
CATSAEGQGASTGELFF
>TRBV5-1|TRBJ1-6
CASSLGPSSSYNSPLHF
>TRBV2|TRBJ1-1
CASSPFAGRGRVDTEAFF
>TRBV5-1|TRBJ2-5
CASSLAVIAGLQETQYF
>TRBV15|TRBJ1-5
CATRGRAPNQPQHF
>TRBV7-2|TRBJ2-7
CASSQGAHAVYF
>TRBV28|TRBJ1-2
CASSSTGALGNYGYTF
>TRBV5-1|TRBJ2-2
CASSLGYRTGSVGELFF
>TRBV28|TRBJ1-5
CASSHEQGAKHF